This TCR beta chain was sequenced for a study of CD4 T cells in relation to SARS-CoV-2 and coronaviruses. TCRdb keeps only in-frame clones here, not all; method: immunoSEQ multiplex PCR. The table shows 35,000 to 40,000 clones, with roughly 88% occurring only once. Sequencing was performed on memory CD4+ T cells from PBMCs. The origin of this receptor is an adult with COVID-19.

Here the CDR3 reads CATSDSGTDRLRNYEQYF. DNA for the CDR3: TGTGCCACCAGTGATTCCGGGACAGACCGTCTTCGCAACTACGAGCAGTACTTC. The chain uses TRBV24-1 and TRBJ2-7, with 7 bases matching TRBD1. Germline lookup yields CDR1 KGHDR and CDR2 SFDVKD. CDR3 length equals 18 residues. J was trimmed by 3 bases and V by 2 bases; bases with no gene match: 15.